One and the same sample provided the 26 T cell receptor beta chains below, sequenced in a study of T cells in Graves' hyperthyroidism and ophthalmopathy. The TCR beta CDR3 regions underwent amplification using RNA transcripts as the source. The HTBI primer set was used in a first-round RT-PCR of the TCR CDR3. MiXCR, run by TCRdb on the multiplex PCR reads, gives a single entry per CDR3 protein. This table holds under 350,000 distinct CDR3 sequences, around 23% found once. Sequencing was carried out using blood. These receptor sequences come from a woman between 45 and 65 years old with Graves' hyperthyroidism.

This clonotype appeared many times. The V call is TRBV28, the J call TRBJ2-2; possibly TRBD2 for D (5 bases). Germline CDR1 and CDR2: MDHEN and SYDVKM. This CDR3 comprises 14 residues. The germline V and J ends were trimmed by 3 bases and 7 bases, with 12 bases remaining between them. CDR3 residues: CASSFKRRYGELFF. The CDR3 region has the DNA TGTGCCAGCAGTTTTAAGAGGAGGTACGGGGAGCTGTTTTTT.

The CDR3 DNA reads as TGTGCCACCAGCGAAGGCGGGGATGAGCAGTTCTTC. Protein sequence: CATSEGGDEQFF. The rearrangement links TRBV15 to TRBJ2-1; D possibly corresponds to TRBD2 (6 bases). Germline V gene sequence: CDR1 LNHNV, CDR2 YYDKDF (reference sequence). V shed 5 bases and J shed 8 bases, with 10 bases lying between them. This CDR3 region has 12 residues. The full variable domain, completed using reference TRBV15 and TRBJ2-1, is DAMVIQNPRYQVTQFGKPVTLSCSQTLNHNVMYWYQQKSSQAPKLLFHYYDKDFNNEADTPDNFQSRRPNTSFCFLDIRSPGLGDTAMYLCATSEGGDEQFFGPGTRLTVL.

This clonotype was seen many times. V and J are TRBV3-1 and TRBJ1-3; D gene unclear. There are 18 residues in the CDR3. V was trimmed by 3 bases and J by 0 bases, leaving 18 bases between them. Germline CDR1 and CDR2: LGHDT and YNNKEL (reference sequence). This CDR3 is CASSQATDLGLSGNTIYF. CDR3 nucleotides: TGTGCCAGCAGCCAGGCGACCGATCTGGGCCTCTCTGGAAACACCATATATTTT.

This chain connects TRBV2 to TRBJ1-3; D is undetermined. V lost 6 bases and J 2 bases, leaving 14 bases between the germline ends. The CDR3 contains 15 residues. Germline loops: CDR1 SNHLY, CDR2 FYNNEI. The CDR3 sequence is CASRGSGAPGNTIYF. The DNA for the CDR3 is TGTGCCAGCAGAGGCTCGGGAGCGCCTGGAAACACCATATATTTT.

Turning to this clonotype: This may be a read error: a much more frequent sequence differs by one nucleotide. This CDR3 reads CASGFGQVNQPQHF. CDR3 DNA: TGTGCCAGCGGTTTCGGACAGGTCAATCAGCCCCAGCATTTT. The genes are TRBV2 and TRBJ1-5; 7 nucleotides agree with TRBD1. V was clipped by 8 bases and J by 3 bases; unmatched bases: 7. There are 14 residues in the CDR3. Germline loops: CDR1 SNHLY, CDR2 FYNNEI.

This clonotype was found many times. The chain combines TRBV11-2 with TRBJ2-2, with D possibly TRBD1 on 5 matching bases. The length of the CDR3 is 15 residues. Germline V CDR1 and CDR2: SGHAT, FQNNGV. With 2 bases removed from V and 1 base from J, the gap between germline ends came to 8 bases. This chain's CDR3 is CASSLLTGNTGELFF. DNA of the CDR3: TGTGCCAGCAGCTTACTTACAGGGAACACCGGGGAGCTGTTTTTT.

Many counts were recorded for this clonotype. The V and J genes are TRBV20-1 and TRBJ1-1; D may be TRBD1 (5 bases). CDR3 length equals 13 residues. V lost 2 bases, J lost 3 bases, and 10 bases lay in between. Germline loops: CDR1 DFQATT, CDR2 SNEGSKA (reference sequence). The CDR3: CSARWGPDTEAFF. The CDR3 DNA reads TGCAGTGCTAGATGGGGCCCGGACACTGAAGCTTTCTTT.

This clonotype showed up many times. V and J are TRBV6-1 and TRBJ1-2; D remains ambiguous. Trimming took off 6 bases at V and 9 bases at J, with 8 bases between the two ends. The CDR3 runs to 10 residues. The V gene's germline CDR1 is MNHNS and CDR2 SASEGT. CDR3 amino acids: CASRVSSYTF. The CDR3 DNA is TGTGCCAGCAGGGTTTCAAGCTACACCTTC.

This clonotype was counted many times. J is TRBJ2-5 and V is TRBV20-1; 9 bases fit TRBD2. Losses at the gene ends were 0 bases for V and 1 base for J; bases not matched to a gene: 12. CDR1 is DFQATT, CDR2 SNEGSKA, per germline (reference sequence). The CDR3 totals 18 residues. This CDR3 reads CSARDTEGLAGLQETQYF. In nucleotides, the CDR3 is TGCAGTGCTAGAGATACGGAGGGGCTAGCGGGACTCCAAGAGACCCAGTACTTC.

This clonotype was seen repeatedly, ten times or more. The V call is TRBV15, the J call TRBJ2-3; the D gene is possibly TRBD1 (6 bases). This CDR3 spans 15 amino acids. Germline assignment: CDR1 LNHNV and CDR2 YYDKDF (reference sequence). The V gene lost 1 base and the J gene lost 3 bases, with 11 bases spanning the gap. CDR3 nucleotides: TGTGCCACCAGCAGAGCATCGAGGGGGACAGATACGCAGTATTTT. Protein: CATSRASRGTDTQYF.

This clonotype was recorded at least ten times. The V call is TRBV5-1, the J call TRBJ1-6; a weak D match, TRBD1 (6 bases). CDR1 is SGHRS and CDR2 is YFSETQ in the germline V gene. The ends were cut back, 1 base at V and 7 bases at J, with 12 bases in the middle. This CDR3 spans 15 amino acids. Here the CDR3 reads CASSLNDRLNSPLHF. CDR3 nucleotides: TGCGCCAGCAGCTTGAACGACAGGCTGAATTCACCCCTCCACTTT.

The V call is TRBV27, the J call TRBJ1-5; unclear D gene. CDR1 MNHEY and CDR2 SMNVEV come from the germline V gene (reference sequence). V shed 0 bases and J shed 8 bases, with 11 bases lying between them. CDR3 size: 14 residues. The DNA for the CDR3 is TGTGCCAGCAGTTTATCTCGGGGTATAAAGCCCCAGCATTTT. Protein sequence: CASSLSRGIKPQHF.

At least ten counts were recorded for this clonotype. The rearrangement links TRBV7-8 to TRBJ2-3, with D possibly being TRBD2 (5 bases). The CDR3 length is 15 residues. The germline V and J ends were trimmed by 1 base and 1 base, with 9 bases remaining between them. Per germline, CDR1 SGHVS and CDR2 FQNEAQ. CDR3 nucleotides: TGTGCCAGCAGCTTAGTTTTACTAGGCACAGATACGCAGTATTTT. Translated: CASSLVLLGTDTQYF.

This clonotype was observed at least ten times. The chain combines TRBV7-2 with TRBJ2-1; 9 bases align to TRBD2. Unmatched junction bases numbered 2, after V lost 2 bases and J lost 0 bases. This CDR3 spans 16 amino acids. In germline, CDR1 is SGHTA, CDR2 FQGNSA. In DNA form, the CDR3 reads TGTGCCAGCAGCTTACAGACTAGCGGCTCCTACAATGAGCAGTTCTTC. It is translated as CASSLQTSGSYNEQFF.

The chain couples TRBV11-2 to TRBJ1-1; 7 nucleotides match TRBD1. The CDR3 is made up of 16 amino acids. The V segment lost 5 bases and the J segment 6 bases; nucleotides outside the gene matches: 15. Germline loops: CDR1 SGHAT, CDR2 FQNNGV. Written as DNA, the CDR3 is TGTGCCAGCAGCCGGACTCTACAGACAGGGAGTCCTGAAGCTTTCTTT. Its protein product is CASSRTLQTGSPEAFF.

V is TRBV12-3 or TRBV12-4 and J is TRBJ2-2; TRBD2 might be the D (6 bases). This CDR3 spans 15 amino acids. Trimming cost V 6 bases and J 2 bases, with 13 bases left between them. Here the CDR3 DNA reads TGTGCCAGCAGGGAAGGCGGGGAAAACACCGGGGAGCTGTTTTTT. Encoded protein: CASREGGENTGELFF.

This clonotype was seen repeatedly, ten times or more. The rearrangement uses TRBV11-3 and TRBJ2-3; tentatively, D is TRBD2 (7 bases). The CDR3 contains 15 residues. Germline V gene sequence: CDR1 SGHNT, CDR2 YENEEA. Trimming removed 5 bases at V and 5 bases at J, with 17 bases between. CDR3 sequence (DNA): TGTGCCAGCAGCGGAAGAGGGGGGGCCTTAGATACGCAGTATTTT. Protein product: CASSGRGGALDTQYF.

In this sample, this clonotype turned up many times. The gene calls are TRBV7-3 and TRBJ2-1, with 14 bases matching TRBD2. The CDR3 contains 18 residues. With 1 base clipped from V and 3 bases from J, the junction kept 5 bases outside the gene matches. Germline values: CDR1 SGHTA, CDR2 FQGTGA. The CDR3 sequence is CASSLSRGLAGVYNEQFF. CDR3 nucleotides: TGTGCCAGCAGCTTAAGTAGGGGACTAGCGGGGGTCTACAATGAGCAGTTCTTC.

This chain connects TRBV2 to TRBJ2-3; TRBD2 aligns across 8 bases. V shed 6 bases, J shed 2 bases, and the junction held 7 bases outside the gene matches. The germline V gene encodes CDR1 SNHLY and CDR2 FYNNEI. This CDR3 is 15 amino acids long. This chain's CDR3 is CASSKKLADTDTQYF. DNA of the CDR3: TGTGCCAGCAGCAAAAAACTAGCGGACACAGATACGCAGTATTTT.

A few counts support this clonotype. The DNA is left out, because the CDR3 cannot be placed on it with certainty; the CDR3 is given as TCRdb lists it. The chain combines TRBV7-2 with TRBJ2-5; no check of the table's D call, TRBD1, against the DNA was made. Ends included, the CDR3 has 12 residues. Germline-derived CDR1 and CDR2 are SGHTA and FQGNSA. The CDR3 sequence: CASSFGEGTKYF.

This clonotype was recorded many times. This sequence joins TRBV28 and TRBJ1-1; D remains unclear. The CDR3 length is 13 residues. Trimming pared 6 bases from V and 1 base from J, leaving 9 bases between. In germline, CDR1 is MDHEN, CDR2 SYDVKM. The CDR3 DNA reads TGTGCCAGCAGGGACCGATGGAACACTGAAGCTTTCTTT. This translates into CASRDRWNTEAFF.

This clonotype came up a few times. The gene calls are TRBV3-1 and TRBJ2-2; D is undetermined. Deletions cut 8 bases from V and 1 base from J, with 11 bases between. Germline CDR1 LGHDT, CDR2 YNNKEL (reference sequence). This CDR3 region has 14 residues. The CDR3 region has the DNA TGTGCCAGCCAACCTACGCTGAACACCGGGGAGCTGTTTTTT. This sequence encodes CASQPTLNTGELFF.

V is TRBV11-3 and J is TRBJ2-1; 7 bases are a match to TRBD1. Looked up from germline, CDR1 is SGHNT and CDR2 is YENEEA. V lost 4 bases, J lost 5 bases, and 8 bases stayed unmatched. This CDR3 has 15 residues. The CDR3 region is CASSYTGTVHNEQFF. As DNA, the CDR3 is TGTGCCAGCAGCTATACCGGGACAGTTCACAATGAGCAGTTCTTC.

This clonotype was found many times. The chain couples TRBV28 to TRBJ2-3; tentative D call: TRBD1 (6 bases). CDR1 and CDR2 from the germline V gene are MDHEN and SYDVKM. The CDR3 covers 16 residues. The germline V and J ends were trimmed by 3 bases and 4 bases, with 17 bases remaining between them. In DNA form, the CDR3 reads TGTGCCAGCAGTTTTGGGACACCCGGTGGACCAGATACGCAGTATTTT. Translating it yields CASSFGTPGGPDTQYF.

This clonotype was counted many times. The rearrangement uses TRBV6-1 and TRBJ1-5; possibly TRBD1 for D (6 bases). Germline V gives CDR1 MNHNS, CDR2 SASEGT. There are 17 residues in the CDR3. V lost 2 bases to trimming and J lost 1 base, with 15 bases between them. CDR3 nucleotide sequence: TGTGCCAGCAGTGAAAGGGCGGGGGCCAGAAGCAATCAGCCCCAGCATTTT. Its protein product is CASSERAGARSNQPQHF.

This clonotype came up a few times. The chain uses TRBV4-1 and TRBJ1-2, with no clear D. This CDR3 has 14 amino acids. Trimming shortened V by 2 bases and J by 2 bases, and 9 bases separated the two germline ends. Germline-derived CDR1 and CDR2 are MGHRA and YSYEKL. CDR3 sequence reads: CASSQPTRNYGYTF. CDR3 nucleotides: TGCGCCAGCAGCCAACCGACACGGAACTATGGCTACACCTTC.